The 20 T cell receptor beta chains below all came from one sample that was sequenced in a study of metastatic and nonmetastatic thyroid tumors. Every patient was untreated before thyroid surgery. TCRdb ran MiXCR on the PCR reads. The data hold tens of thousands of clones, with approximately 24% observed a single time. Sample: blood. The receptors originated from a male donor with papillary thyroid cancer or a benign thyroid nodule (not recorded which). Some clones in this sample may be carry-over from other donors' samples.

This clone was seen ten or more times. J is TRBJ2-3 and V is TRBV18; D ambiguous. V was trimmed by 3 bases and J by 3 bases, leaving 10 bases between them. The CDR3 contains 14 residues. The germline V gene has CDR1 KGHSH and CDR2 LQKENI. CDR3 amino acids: CASSPTSDTDTQYF. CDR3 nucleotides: TGTGCCAGCTCACCGACCTCGGATACAGATACGCAGTATTTT.

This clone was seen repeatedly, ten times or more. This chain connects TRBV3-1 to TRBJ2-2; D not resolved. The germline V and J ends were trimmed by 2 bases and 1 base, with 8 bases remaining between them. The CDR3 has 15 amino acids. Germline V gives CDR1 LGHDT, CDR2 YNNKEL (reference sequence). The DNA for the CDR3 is TGTGCCAGCAGCCAAAGGTGGCGGAACACCGGGGAGCTGTTTTTT. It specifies CASSQRWRNTGELFF.

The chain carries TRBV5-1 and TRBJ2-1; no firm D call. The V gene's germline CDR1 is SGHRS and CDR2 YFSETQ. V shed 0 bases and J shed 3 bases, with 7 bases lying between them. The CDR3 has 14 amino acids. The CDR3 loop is CASSLGAFYNEQFF. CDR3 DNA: TGCGCCAGCAGCTTGGGGGCTTTCTACAATGAGCAGTTCTTC.

Here the CDR3 reads CASSSPRLEQYF. CDR3 coding DNA: TGTGCCAGCAGCAGCCCGCGACTAGAGCAGTACTTC. The chain links TRBV6-2 or TRBV6-3 to TRBJ2-7; a weak D match, TRBD2 (5 bases). This CDR3 is built from 12 residues. Germline lookup yields CDR1 MNHEY and CDR2 SVGEGT. V lost 6 bases and J 7 bases, leaving 13 bases between the germline ends.

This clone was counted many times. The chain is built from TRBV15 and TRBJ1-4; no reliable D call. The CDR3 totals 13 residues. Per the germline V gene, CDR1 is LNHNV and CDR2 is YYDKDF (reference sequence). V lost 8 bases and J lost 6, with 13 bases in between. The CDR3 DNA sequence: TGTGCCACCGCAGAGGGCGAGGATGAAAAACTGTTTTTT. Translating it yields CATAEGEDEKLFF.

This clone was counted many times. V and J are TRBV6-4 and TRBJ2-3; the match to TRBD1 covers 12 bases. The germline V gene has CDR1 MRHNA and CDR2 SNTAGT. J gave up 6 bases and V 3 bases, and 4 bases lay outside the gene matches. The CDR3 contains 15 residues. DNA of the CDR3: TGTGCCAGCAGTGAAGGGACAGGGGGCTGGGATACGCAGTATTTT. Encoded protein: CASSEGTGGWDTQYF.

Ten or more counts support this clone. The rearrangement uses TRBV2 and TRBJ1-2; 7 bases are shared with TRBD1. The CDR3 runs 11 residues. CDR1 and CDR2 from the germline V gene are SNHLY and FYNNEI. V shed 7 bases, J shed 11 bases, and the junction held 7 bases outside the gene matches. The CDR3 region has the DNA TGTGCCAGCATGGGTCTGACAGGGTACACCTTC. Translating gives CASMGLTGYTF. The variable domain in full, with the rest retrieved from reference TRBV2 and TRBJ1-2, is EPEVTQTPSHQVTQMGQEVILRCVPISNHLYFYWYRQILGQKVEFLVSFYNNEISEKSEIFDDQFSVERPDGSNFTLKIRSTKLEDSAMYFCASMGLTGYTFGSGTRLTVV.

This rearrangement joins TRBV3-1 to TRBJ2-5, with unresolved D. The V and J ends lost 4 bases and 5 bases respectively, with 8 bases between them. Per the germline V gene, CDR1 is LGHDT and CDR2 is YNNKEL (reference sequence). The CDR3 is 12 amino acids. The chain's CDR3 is CASSLDEETQYF. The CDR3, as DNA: TGTGCCAGCAGCCTTGATGAGGAGACCCAGTACTTC.

CDR3 protein: CASSLPGASSPLHF. The CDR3 DNA is TGTGCCAGCAGCTTACCGGGGGCGAGCTCACCCCTCCACTTT. The chain employs TRBV11-2 and TRBJ1-6, with D perhaps TRBD1 (6 bases). Germline loops: CDR1 SGHAT, CDR2 FQNNGV. The CDR3 runs 14 residues. V lost 2 bases to trimming and J lost 10 bases, with 12 bases between them.

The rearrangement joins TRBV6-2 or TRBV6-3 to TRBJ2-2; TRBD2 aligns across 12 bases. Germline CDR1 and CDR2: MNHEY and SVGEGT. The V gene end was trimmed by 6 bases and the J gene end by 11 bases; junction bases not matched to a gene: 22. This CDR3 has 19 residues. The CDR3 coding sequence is TGTGCCAGCAGACCTACTAGCGGGAGGACCCGGGTGGTCTACGGTGAGCTGTTTTTT. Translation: CASRPTSGRTRVVYGELFF.

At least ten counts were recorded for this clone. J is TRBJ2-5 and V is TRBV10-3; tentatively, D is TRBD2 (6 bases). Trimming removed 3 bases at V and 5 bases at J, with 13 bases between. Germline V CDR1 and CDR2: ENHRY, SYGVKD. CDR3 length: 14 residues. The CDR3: CAISEPGGLETQYF. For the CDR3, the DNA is TGTGCCATCAGTGAACCCGGAGGGTTGGAGACCCAGTACTTC.

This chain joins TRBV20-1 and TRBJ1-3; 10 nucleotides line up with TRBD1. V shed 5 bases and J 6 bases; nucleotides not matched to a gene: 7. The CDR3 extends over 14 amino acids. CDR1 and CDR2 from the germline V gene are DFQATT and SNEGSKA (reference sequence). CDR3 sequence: CSAWDRGNENTIYF. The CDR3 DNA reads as TGCAGTGCTTGGGACAGGGGAAATGAAAACACCATATATTTT.

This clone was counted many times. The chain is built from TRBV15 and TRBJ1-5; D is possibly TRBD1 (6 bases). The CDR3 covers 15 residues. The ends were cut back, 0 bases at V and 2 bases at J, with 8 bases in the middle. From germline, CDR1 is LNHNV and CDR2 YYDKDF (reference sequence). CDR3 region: CATSRDRGRNQPQHF. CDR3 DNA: TGTGCCACCAGCAGAGACAGGGGCCGCAATCAGCCCCAGCATTTT.

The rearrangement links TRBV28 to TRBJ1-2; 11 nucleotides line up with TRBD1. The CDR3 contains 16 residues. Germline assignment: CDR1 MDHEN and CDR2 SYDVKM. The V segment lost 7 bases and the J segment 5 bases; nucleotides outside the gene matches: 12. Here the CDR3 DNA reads TGTGCCAGCACCACTTACGGGACAGGGGGTTTGTATGGCTACACCTTC. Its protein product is CASTTYGTGGLYGYTF.

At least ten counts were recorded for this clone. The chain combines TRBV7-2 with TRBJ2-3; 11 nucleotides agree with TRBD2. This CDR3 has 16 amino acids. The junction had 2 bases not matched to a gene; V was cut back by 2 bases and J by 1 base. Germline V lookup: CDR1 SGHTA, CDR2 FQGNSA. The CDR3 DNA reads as TGTGCCAGCAGCTTACCACTAGCGGGAGGCACAGATACGCAGTATTTT. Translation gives CASSLPLAGGTDTQYF. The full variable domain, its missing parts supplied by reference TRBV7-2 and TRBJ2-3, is GAGVSQSPSNKVTEKGKDVELRCDPISGHTALYWYRQSLGQGLEFLIYFQGNSAPDKSGLPSDRFSAERTGGSVSTLTIQRTQQEDSAVYLCASSLPLAGGTDTQYFGPGTRLTVL.

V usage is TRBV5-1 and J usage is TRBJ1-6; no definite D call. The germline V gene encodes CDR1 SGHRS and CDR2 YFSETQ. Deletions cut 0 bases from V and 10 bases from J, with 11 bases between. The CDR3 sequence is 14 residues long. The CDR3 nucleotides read TGCGCCAGCAGCTTGGGTGGCAGGTTCTCACCCCTCCACTTT. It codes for CASSLGGRFSPLHF.

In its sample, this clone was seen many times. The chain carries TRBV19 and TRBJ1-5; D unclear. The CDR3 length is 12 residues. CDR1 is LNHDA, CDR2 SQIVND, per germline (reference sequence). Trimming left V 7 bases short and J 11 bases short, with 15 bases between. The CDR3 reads CASTDQRLTQHF. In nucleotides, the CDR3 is TGTGCCAGTACCGACCAGAGGTTAACCCAGCATTTT.

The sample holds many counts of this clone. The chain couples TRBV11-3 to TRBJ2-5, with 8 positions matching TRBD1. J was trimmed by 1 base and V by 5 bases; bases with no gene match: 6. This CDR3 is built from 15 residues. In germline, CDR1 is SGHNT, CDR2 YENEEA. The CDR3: CASSLDRGPQETQYF. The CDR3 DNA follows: TGTGCCAGCAGCCTCGACAGGGGACCCCAAGAGACCCAGTACTTC.

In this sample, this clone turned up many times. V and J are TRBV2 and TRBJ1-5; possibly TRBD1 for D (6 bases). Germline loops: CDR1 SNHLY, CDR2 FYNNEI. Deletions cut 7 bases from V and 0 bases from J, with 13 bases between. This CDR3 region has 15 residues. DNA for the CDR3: TGTGCCAGCACCCCGACAGGATCTAGCAATCAGCCCCAGCATTTT. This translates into CASTPTGSSNQPQHF.

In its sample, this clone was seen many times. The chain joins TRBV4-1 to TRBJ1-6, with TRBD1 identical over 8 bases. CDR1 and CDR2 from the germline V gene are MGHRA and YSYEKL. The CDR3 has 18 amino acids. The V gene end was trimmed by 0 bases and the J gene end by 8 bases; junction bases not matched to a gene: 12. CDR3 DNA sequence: TGCGCCAGCAGCCAAGAGGGACAGGTGTACTCGGGGGATTCACCCCTCCACTTT. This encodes CASSQEGQVYSGDSPLHF.